This is a list of T cell receptor beta chains from one sample in a study of shared clonotypes between healthy human individuals. The data were produced by immunoSEQ multiplex PCR, yet TCRdb's version contains in-frame clones alone and is incomplete. The table lists 2 million to 2.5 million clones, under 97% of them singletons. The sample was naive CD4+ T cells sorted from blood. These receptors were taken from a man younger than 35 in good health. The CDR3 runs from the conserved cysteine through the conserved F or W. D genes are given only for firm matches.

CDR3aa	d_gene	v_gene
CASSLATGGGGNQPQHF	TRBD1	TRBV7-9
CASTGVPSLYYEQYF	.	TRBV6-5
CSGGGDRTEAFF	.	TRBV29-1
CASSPPGQGKYEQYF	TRBD1	TRBV18
CASAGQGGYEQYF	TRBD1	TRBV6-6
CASAASGSYNEQFF	TRBD2	TRBV6-6
CASSDSRGGVLAYEQYF	.	TRBV6-4
CASSPLAGGPHEQYF	TRBD2	TRBV7-2
CASSLGWDRGHYGYTF	TRBD1	TRBV5-4
CASSPPNLNAFF	.	TRBV7-2
CAIRDRGTGANVLTF	TRBD1	TRBV10-3
CASSSIPGTGAYNEQFF	TRBD1	TRBV25-1
CASSQWGGGGEQYF	.	TRBV16
CASSPVGIQETQYF	.	TRBV7-7
CASSLEVLAGVGTDTQYF	TRBD2	TRBV5-4
CASSSRETRRGETQYF	.	TRBV7-2
CASRSPAGKDIQYF	.	TRBV12-2
CASRRTGGRTEAFF	TRBD1	TRBV5-4
CASSRGGRSPLHF	.	TRBV28
CASSPPGQGKTGELFF	TRBD1	TRBV5-4
CASSSGLAGQETQYF	TRBD2	TRBV11-3
CATSRVRDNSPLHF	.	TRBV15